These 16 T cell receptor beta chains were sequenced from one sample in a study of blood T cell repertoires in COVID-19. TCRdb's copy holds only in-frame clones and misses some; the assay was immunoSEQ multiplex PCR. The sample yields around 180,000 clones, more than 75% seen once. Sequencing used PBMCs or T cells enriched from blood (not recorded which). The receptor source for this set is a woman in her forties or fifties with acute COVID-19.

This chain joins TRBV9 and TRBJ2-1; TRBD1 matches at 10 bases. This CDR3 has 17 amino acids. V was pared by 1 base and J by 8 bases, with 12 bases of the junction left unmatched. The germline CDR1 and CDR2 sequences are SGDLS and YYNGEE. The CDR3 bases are TGTGCCAGCAGCGTACCCGCTGAGGGACAGGGGTTCGATGAGCAGTTCTTC. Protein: CASSVPAEGQGFDEQFF.

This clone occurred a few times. The CDR3: CASSLGRRNLDNEQFF. Here the CDR3 DNA reads TGTGCCAGCAGCCTAGGACGGAGGAACTTAGACAATGAGCAGTTCTTC. The J gene is TRBJ2-1, the V gene TRBV7-3; perhaps TRBD2 as D (5 bases). V was pared by 5 bases and J by 5 bases, with 19 bases between. The CDR3 is made up of 16 amino acids. Germline loops: CDR1 SGHTA, CDR2 FQGTGA.

Here the CDR3 reads CASSGTGNNYGYTF. For the CDR3, the DNA is TGTGCCAGCAGCGGGACAGGGAACAACTATGGCTACACCTTC. The chain couples TRBV5-5 to TRBJ1-2, with TRBD1 matching over 9 bases. The germline V gene has CDR1 SGHKS and CDR2 YYEKEE (reference sequence). V shed 4 bases and J 2 bases; nucleotides not matched to a gene: 3. The CDR3 is made up of 14 amino acids.

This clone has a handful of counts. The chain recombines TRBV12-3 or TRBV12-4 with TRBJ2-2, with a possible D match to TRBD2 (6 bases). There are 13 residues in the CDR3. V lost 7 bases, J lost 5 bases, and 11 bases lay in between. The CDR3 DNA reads TGTGCCAGCACCAGAGGGACTACCGGGGAGCTGTTTTTT. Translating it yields CASTRGTTGELFF.

CDR3 region: CAWARDRNTGELFF. The CDR3 DNA is TGTGCCTGGGCCCGGGACAGGAACACCGGGGAGCTGTTTTTT. This chain connects TRBV30 to TRBJ2-2; 7 nucleotides agree with TRBD1. This CDR3 is built from 14 residues. Germline CDR1 and CDR2: GTSNPN and SVGIG (reference sequence). The trim removed 5 bases at V and 1 base at J, leaving 4 bases unmatched. The full variable domain, in which reference TRBV30 and TRBJ2-2 provide the parts outside the CDR3, is SQTIHQWPATLVQPVGSPLSLECTVEGTSNPNLYWYRQAAGRGLQLLFYSVGIGQISSEVPQNLSASRPQDRQFILSSKKLLLSDSGFYLCAWARDRNTGELFFGEGSRLTVL.

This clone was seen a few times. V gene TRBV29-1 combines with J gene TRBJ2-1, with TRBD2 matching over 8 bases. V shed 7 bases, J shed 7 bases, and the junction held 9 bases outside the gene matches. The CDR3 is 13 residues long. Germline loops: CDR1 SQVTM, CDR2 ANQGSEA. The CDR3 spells CSAERGLTNEQFF. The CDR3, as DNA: TGCAGCGCCGAGCGGGGGCTCACAAATGAGCAGTTCTTC.

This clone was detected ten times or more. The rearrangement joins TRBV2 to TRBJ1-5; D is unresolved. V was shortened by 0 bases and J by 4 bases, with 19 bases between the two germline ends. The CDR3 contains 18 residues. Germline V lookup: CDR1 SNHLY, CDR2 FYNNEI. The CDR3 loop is CASSEAQVPNPLNQPQHF. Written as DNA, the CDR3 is TGTGCCAGCAGTGAAGCGCAGGTTCCGAATCCATTGAATCAGCCCCAGCATTTT.

Written as DNA, the CDR3 is TGTGCCAGCAGCCTAACCAGAAATCAGGCCACTGAAGCTTTCTTT. Amino acid sequence: CASSLTRNQATEAFF. The chain couples TRBV28 to TRBJ1-1, with D hard to call. Per germline, CDR1 MDHEN and CDR2 SYDVKM. V lost 6 bases, J lost 4 bases, and 18 bases lay in between. CDR3 length: 15 amino acids.

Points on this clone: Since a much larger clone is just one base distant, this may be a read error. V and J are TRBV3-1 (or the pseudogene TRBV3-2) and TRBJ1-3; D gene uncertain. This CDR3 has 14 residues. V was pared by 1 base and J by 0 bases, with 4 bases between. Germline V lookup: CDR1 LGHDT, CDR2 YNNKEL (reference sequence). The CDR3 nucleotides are TGTGCCAGCAGCCAAGGAGGCTCTGGAAACACCATATATTTT. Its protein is CASSQGGSGNTIYF.

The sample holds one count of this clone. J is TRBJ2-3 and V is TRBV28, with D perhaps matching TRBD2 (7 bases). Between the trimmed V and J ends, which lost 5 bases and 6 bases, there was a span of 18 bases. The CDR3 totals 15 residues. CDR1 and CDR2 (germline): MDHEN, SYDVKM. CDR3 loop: CASSIRSGGRDTQYF. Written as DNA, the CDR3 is TGTGCCAGCAGTATTAGGTCGGGGGGCCGGGATACGCAGTATTTT.

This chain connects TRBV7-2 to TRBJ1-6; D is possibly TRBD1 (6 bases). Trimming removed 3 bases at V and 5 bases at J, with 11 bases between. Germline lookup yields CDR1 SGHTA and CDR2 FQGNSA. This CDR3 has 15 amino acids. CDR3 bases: TGTGCCAGCAGCTTCGCTGGGACAAATAATTCACCCCTCCACTTT. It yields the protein CASSFAGTNNSPLHF.

CDR3 sequence reads: CASGSTGLYSYGYTF. CDR3 coding DNA: TGTGCCAGCGGTTCGACAGGGCTCTATAGCTATGGCTACACCTTC. The genes are TRBV28 and TRBJ1-2; 7 bases map to TRBD1. Losses at the gene ends were 8 bases for V and 4 bases for J; bases not matched to a gene: 13. CDR1 is MDHEN, CDR2 SYDVKM, per germline. The CDR3 length is 15 residues.

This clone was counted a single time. The CDR3 here is CATSDPGGNSGNTIYF. CDR3 DNA: TGTGCCACCAGTGACCCAGGGGGGAACTCTGGAAACACCATATATTTT. The chain recombines TRBV24-1 with TRBJ1-3; 7 bases match TRBD1. The CDR3 spans 16 residues. Germline values: CDR1 KGHDR, CDR2 SFDVKD. V lost 4 bases to trimming and J lost 0 bases; unmatched junction nucleotides: 5.

The CDR3 region is CATSDYMNTEAFF. As DNA, the CDR3 is TGTGCCACCAGTGATTATATGAACACTGAAGCTTTCTTT. This sequence joins TRBV24-1 and TRBJ1-1; D is uncertain. V lost 2 bases and J lost 0, with 3 bases in between. The CDR3 runs to 13 residues. Germline V gene data show CDR1 as KGHDR and CDR2 as SFDVKD.

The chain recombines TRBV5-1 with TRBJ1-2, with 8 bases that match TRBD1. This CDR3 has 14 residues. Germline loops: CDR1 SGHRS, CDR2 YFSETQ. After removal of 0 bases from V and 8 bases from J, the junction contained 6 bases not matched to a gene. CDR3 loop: CASSLGGTGRGYTF. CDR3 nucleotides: TGCGCCAGCAGCTTGGGCGGGACAGGCCGGGGCTACACCTTC.

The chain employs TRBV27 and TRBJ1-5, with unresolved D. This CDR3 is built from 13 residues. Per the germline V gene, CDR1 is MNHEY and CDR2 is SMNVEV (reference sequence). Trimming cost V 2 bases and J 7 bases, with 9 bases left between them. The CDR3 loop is CASSLVWAQPQHF. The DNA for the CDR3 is TGTGCCAGCAGTTTAGTTTGGGCACAGCCCCAGCATTTT.